This TCR beta chain originates from a study of human CD8 memory T cell subsets. Memory CD8+ T cells of the stem-like type (TSTEM) were CCR7+ PD-1- TIGIT-. Negative magnetic separation was used for the enrichment of total CD8+ T cells. Duplicate vials holding fewer than 170,000 sorted CD8+ T cells per subset yielded the RNA. Germline V gene lookup returns CDR1 LGHNA and CDR2 YSLEER. The CDR3 is 17 amino acids. Making the TCR beta libraries relied on UMI-labeled 5' RACE. TCRdb re-called the 5' RACE reads, yielding one record per CDR3 amino acid sequence without DNA. In total, the table holds 15,000 to 20,000 distinct CDR3 sequences.

This TCR derives from a human donor in good health. The chain links TRBV4-3 to TRBJ2-7; TCRdb reports TRBD2, a call that lacks DNA to check it against. The sequencing input was CD8+ stem-like memory T cells (TSCM and TCM) sorted from PBMCs. Subset here: stem-like memory CD8 T cells (TSTEM), CCR7+ PD-1- TIGIT-. The chain's CDR3 is CASSQDLGTSGSGEQYF.